There are a few counts of the clone carrying this T cell receptor beta chain. Antigen unknown. The CDR3 contains 12 residues. Germline values: CDR1 SGHKS, CDR2 YYEKEE (reference sequence). With 4 bases removed from V and 9 bases from J, the gap between germline ends came to 11 bases. This record comes from a study of cytomegalovirus exposure and HLA in healthy donors. Study outcomes and limitations: Specificity of a few CMV-associated chains for CMV antigens was verified in vitro. The study labeled 150 or so TCR beta chains cytomegalovirus-associated.

Sequenced by immunoSEQ multiplex PCR; TCRdb stores in-frame clones only, minus some. The sample consists of approximately 120,000 clones, around 94% of them appearing once. The chain combines TRBV5-5 with TRBJ2-1; weak D call: TRBD1 (5 bases). What was sequenced was PBMCs. The sequence derives from a woman aged 18-29 years in good health and CMV-seronegative. This CDR3 is CASSPARAEQFF. In DNA, the CDR3 is TGTGCCAGCAGCCCCGCCAGGGCTGAGCAGTTCTTC.